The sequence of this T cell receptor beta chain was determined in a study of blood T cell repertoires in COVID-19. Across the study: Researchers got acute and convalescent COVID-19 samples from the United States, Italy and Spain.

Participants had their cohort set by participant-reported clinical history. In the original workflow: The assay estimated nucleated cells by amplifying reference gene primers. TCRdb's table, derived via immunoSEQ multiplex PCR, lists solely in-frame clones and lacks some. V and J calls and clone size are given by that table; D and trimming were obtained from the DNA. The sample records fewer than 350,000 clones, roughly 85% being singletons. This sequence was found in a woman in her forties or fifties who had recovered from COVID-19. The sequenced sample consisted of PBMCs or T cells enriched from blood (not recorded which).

DNA for the CDR3: TGTGCCAGCAGCCCCTGGGACAGGGCTAACTATGGCTACACCTTC. Translation: CASSPWDRANYGYTF. The chain combines TRBV7-2 with TRBJ1-2; 9 positions agree with TRBD1. Germline trimming cut 5 bases from V and 0 bases from J; bases unmatched to any gene: 4. Germline V gives CDR1 SGHTA, CDR2 FQGNSA. The CDR3 length is 15 residues.